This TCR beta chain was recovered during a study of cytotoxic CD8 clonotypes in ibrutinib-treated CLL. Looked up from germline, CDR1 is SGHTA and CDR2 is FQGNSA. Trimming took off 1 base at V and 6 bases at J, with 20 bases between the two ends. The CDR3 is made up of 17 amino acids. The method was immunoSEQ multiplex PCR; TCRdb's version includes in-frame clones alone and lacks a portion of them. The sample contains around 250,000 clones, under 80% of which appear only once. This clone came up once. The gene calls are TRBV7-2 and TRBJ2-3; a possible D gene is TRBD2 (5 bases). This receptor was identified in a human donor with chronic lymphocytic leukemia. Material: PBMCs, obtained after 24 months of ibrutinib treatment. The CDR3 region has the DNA TGTGCCAGCAGCTTAGGGCCCTCTGTACGGGGAGCGGATACGCAGTATTTT. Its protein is CASSLGPSVRGADTQYF.